The TCR beta chain under discussion was sequenced for a study of CD8+ T cells in alopecia areata. Treatment noted: oral pan-JAK inhibitor, 5-10 mg twice daily. The table lists this clone with many counts. cDNA prepared by RNA extraction and subsequent reverse transcription served as the template for sequencing. TCRdb's table, derived via immunoSEQ multiplex PCR, lists solely in-frame clones and lacks some. This sample carries about 190,000 clones, approximately 57% of them seen once, and the ten largest clones take over 1%. Germline CDR1 and CDR2: SQVTM and ANQGSEA. V was clipped by 0 bases and J by 5 bases, with 11 bases between them. The CDR3 contains 14 residues.

The chain recombines TRBV29-1 with TRBJ2-1, with D uncertain. Material: CD4+ T cells sorted from blood, obtained at week 24, from a patient treated with tofacitinib. The sequence derives from a human donor with alopecia areata. CDR3: CSVEDNTEDNEQFF. The CDR3 DNA reads as TGCAGCGTTGAAGATAATACAGAAGACAATGAGCAGTTCTTC.